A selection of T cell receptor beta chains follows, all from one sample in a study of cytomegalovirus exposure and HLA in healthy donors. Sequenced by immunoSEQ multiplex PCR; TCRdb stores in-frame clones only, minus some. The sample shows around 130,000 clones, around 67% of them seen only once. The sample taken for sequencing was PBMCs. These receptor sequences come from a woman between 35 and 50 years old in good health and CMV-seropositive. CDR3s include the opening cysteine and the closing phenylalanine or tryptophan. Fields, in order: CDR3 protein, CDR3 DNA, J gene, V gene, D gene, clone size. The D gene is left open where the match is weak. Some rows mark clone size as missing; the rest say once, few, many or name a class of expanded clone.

CDR3: CASSTGLGLAGSYEQYF; DNA: TGTGCCAGTAGTACCGGCCTGGGACTAGCGGGCTCCTACGAGCAGTACTTC; J: TRBJ2-7; V: TRBV19; D: TRBD2; size: NA
CDR3: CASSQQAGTSGRYEQYF; DNA: TGTGCCAGCAGCCAGCAGGCCGGGACTAGCGGGAGATACGAGCAGTACTTC; J: TRBJ2-7; V: TRBV4-2; D: TRBD2; size: NA
CDR3: CASSPGMKKMTDTQYF; DNA: TGTGCCAGTAGCCCCGGGATGAAAAAAATGACAGATACGCAGTATTTT; J: TRBJ2-3; V: TRBV19; D: NA; size: NA
CDR3: CASSTARTAVEAFF; DNA: TGTGCCAGTAGTACTGCCCGGACAGCCGTCGAAGCTTTCTTT; J: TRBJ1-1; V: TRBV19; D: NA; size: NA
CDR3: CASSYKGNYGYTF; DNA: TGTGCCAGCAGTTACAAGGGGAACTATGGCTACACCTTC; J: TRBJ1-2; V: TRBV6-5; D: NA; size: NA
CDR3: CASTRTGANTEAFF; DNA: TGTGCCAGCACCAGGACAGGGGCGAACACTGAAGCTTTCTTT; J: TRBJ1-1; V: TRBV27; D: TRBD1; size: NA
CDR3: CASSTPGQNTGELFF; DNA: TGTGCCAGCAGTACGCCGGGACAGAACACCGGGGAGCTGTTTTTT; J: TRBJ2-2; V: TRBV6-6; D: NA; size: few
CDR3: CASSRDRVTGELFF; DNA: TGTGCCAGCAGTCGGGACAGGGTCACCGGGGAGCTGTTTTTT; J: TRBJ2-2; V: TRBV27; D: TRBD1; size: NA
CDR3: CASSLAGDWRQPQHF; DNA: TGCGCCAGCAGCTTGGCGGGGGATTGGCGTCAGCCCCAGCATTTT; J: TRBJ1-5; V: TRBV5-1; D: NA; size: NA
CDR3: CASSFQNTEAFF; DNA: TGTGCCAGCAGCTTCCAGAACACTGAAGCTTTCTTT; J: TRBJ1-1; V: TRBV5-6; D: NA; size: NA
CDR3: CASSSGTSPNQETQYF; DNA: TGTGCCAGCAGCTCCGGGACTAGTCCCAACCAAGAGACCCAGTACTTC; J: TRBJ2-5; V: TRBV27; D: TRBD2; size: once
CDR3: CASSLQGATDTQYF; DNA: TGTGCCAGCAGCTTACAGGGCGCCACAGATACGCAGTATTTT; J: TRBJ2-3; V: TRBV11-3; D: NA; size: few
CDR3: CATSRDRGTYNEQFF; DNA: TGTGCCACCAGCAGAGATAGGGGTACCTACAATGAGCAGTTCTTC; J: TRBJ2-1; V: TRBV15; D: NA; size: NA
CDR3: CASSLTGNYGYTF; DNA: TGTGCCAGTAGTCTTACAGGGAACTATGGCTACACCTTC; J: TRBJ1-2; V: TRBV19; D: NA; size: NA
CDR3: CSVDLLVRNEQFF; DNA: TGCAGCGTTGATCTTCTAGTCCGGAATGAGCAGTTCTTC; J: TRBJ2-1; V: TRBV29-1; D: NA; size: once
CDR3: CASSQDWRYTDTQYF; DNA: TGCGCCAGCAGCCAGGACTGGCGCTATACAGATACGCAGTATTTT; J: TRBJ2-3; V: TRBV4-3; D: NA; size: NA
CDR3: CASSQGISQPQHF; DNA: TGTGCCAGCTCCCAGGGGATATCTCAGCCCCAGCATTTT; J: TRBJ1-5; V: TRBV18; D: NA; size: NA
CDR3: CASSRTEGNQPQHF; DNA: TGTGCCAGCTCACGGACGGAGGGCAATCAGCCCCAGCATTTT; J: TRBJ1-5; V: TRBV18; D: NA; size: few
CDR3: CASSPGGAPSYEQYF; DNA: TGTGCCAGCAGCCCGGGGGGGGCCCCCTCCTACGAGCAGTACTTC; J: TRBJ2-7; V: TRBV28; D: TRBD2; size: NA
CDR3: CATSRAGTINTGELFF; DNA: TGTGCCACCAGCAGAGCGGGGACTATTAACACCGGGGAGCTGTTTTTT; J: TRBJ2-2; V: TRBV15; D: TRBD2; size: few
CDR3: CASSLGTSGLNNEQFF; DNA: TGTGCCAGCAGCTTGGGGACTAGCGGACTGAACAATGAGCAGTTCTTC; J: TRBJ2-1; V: TRBV11-3; D: TRBD2; size: NA
CDR3: CASSHQWQGVFFGNQPQHF; DNA: TGTGCCAGCAGTCACCAATGGCAGGGGGTTTTCTTCGGCAATCAGCCCCAGCATTTT; J: TRBJ1-5; V: TRBV28; D: TRBD1; size: NA
CDR3: CSGRTGGRVVSEAFF; DNA: TGCAGCGGGAGGACAGGGGGCCGGGTTGTTTCTGAAGCTTTCTTT; J: TRBJ1-1; V: TRBV29-1; D: TRBD1; size: few
CDR3: CATDWGQGRGETQYF; DNA: TGTGCCACCGATTGGGGGCAGGGGCGAGGAGAGACCCAGTACTTC; J: TRBJ2-5; V: TRBV2; D: NA; size: NA
CDR3: CASSLRLADTDTQYF; DNA: TGTGCCAGCAGCCTAAGACTAGCGGACACAGATACGCAGTATTTT; J: TRBJ2-3; V: TRBV7-2; D: TRBD2; size: once
CDR3: CASSPAGPTTNYGYTF; DNA: TGTGCCAGCTCACCGGCAGGGCCCACAACTAACTATGGCTACACCTTC; J: TRBJ1-2; V: TRBV18; D: NA; size: NA
CDR3: CASSEPPSGNTEAFF; DNA: TGTGCCAGCAGTGAACCCCCCTCAGGAAACACTGAAGCTTTCTTT; J: TRBJ1-1; V: TRBV6-1; D: NA; size: few
CDR3: CASSAGGEEKLFF; DNA: TGTGCCAGCAGTGCAGGGGGAGAGGAAAAACTGTTTTTT; J: TRBJ1-4; V: TRBV25-1; D: TRBD1; size: NA
CDR3: CASSERQSRQETQYF; DNA: TGTGCCAGCAGCGAACGACAGAGTCGACAAGAGACCCAGTACTTC; J: TRBJ2-5; V: TRBV9; D: NA; size: NA
CDR3: CASRLSAPGEKLFF; DNA: TGTGCCAGCAGACTCTCAGCCCCGGGTGAAAAACTGTTTTTT; J: TRBJ1-4; V: TRBV6-5; D: NA; size: once
CDR3: CASGRGATNEKLFF; DNA: TGTGCCTCCGGACGGGGTGCAACTAATGAAAAACTGTTTTTT; J: TRBJ1-4; V: TRBV19; D: NA; size: NA
CDR3: CASSQGTGSLFF; DNA: TGTGCCAGCAGTCAGGGCACGGGCTCGCTGTTTTTT; J: TRBJ2-2; V: TRBV27; D: NA; size: NA
CDR3: CASSIGAGGQETQYF; DNA: TGTGCCAGTAGTATAGGGGCGGGGGGGCAAGAGACCCAGTACTTC; J: TRBJ2-5; V: TRBV19; D: TRBD2; size: NA
CDR3: CASSIVRSNTEAFF; DNA: TGTGCCAGTAGTATAGTACGGTCGAACACTGAAGCTTTCTTT; J: TRBJ1-1; V: TRBV19; D: NA; size: NA
CDR3: CAWTSSRNTEAFF; DNA: TGTGCCTGGACATCCTCCAGAAACACTGAAGCTTTCTTT; J: TRBJ1-1; V: TRBV30; D: NA; size: NA
CDR3: CASSEQTGSSYEQYF; DNA: TGTGCCAGCAGCGAACAGACAGGGAGCTCCTACGAGCAGTACTTC; J: TRBJ2-7; V: TRBV14; D: TRBD1; size: few
CDR3: CASSSWTYEKLFF; DNA: TGTGCCAGTAGCTCCTGGACATATGAAAAACTGTTTTTT; J: TRBJ1-4; V: TRBV19; D: NA; size: NA
CDR3: CASARNRGAPETQYF; DNA: TGTGCCAGCGCACGGAACAGGGGCGCTCCAGAGACCCAGTACTTC; J: TRBJ2-5; V: TRBV6-5; D: TRBD1; size: NA
CDR3: CASSLGGVKETQYF; DNA: TGTGCCAGCAGTTTGGGGGGGGTGAAAGAGACCCAGTACTTC; J: TRBJ2-5; V: TRBV9; D: TRBD2; size: NA
CDR3: CASSVTGGNTIYF; DNA: TGTGCCAGCAGCGTGACAGGGGGAAACACCATATATTTT; J: TRBJ1-3; V: TRBV5-4; D: TRBD1; size: NA
CDR3: CASSLDRGDEQYF; DNA: TGTGCCAGCAGCCTCGACAGGGGGGACGAGCAGTACTTC; J: TRBJ2-7; V: TRBV6-1; D: TRBD1; size: NA
CDR3: CAWRDSRQVYNSPLHF; DNA: TGTGCCTGGAGGGATTCGAGACAGGTGTATAATTCACCCCTCCACTTT; J: TRBJ1-6; V: TRBV30; D: NA; size: few
CDR3: CASSLTFSRGGTADTQYF; DNA: TGTGCCAGCAGCCTAACCTTTTCGCGGGGGGGCACCGCAGATACGCAGTATTTT; J: TRBJ2-3; V: TRBV14; D: TRBD2; size: NA
CDR3: CASSGDRDRGIGGRSYNSPLHF; DNA: TGCGCCAGCAGTGGGGACCGGGACAGGGGAATTGGAGGAAGGTCCTATAATTCACCCCTCCACTTT; J: TRBJ1-6; V: TRBV10-1; D: TRBD1; size: NA
CDR3: CSVPTSQIKYNEQFF; DNA: TGCAGCGTCCCCACTAGTCAGATTAAATACAATGAGCAGTTCTTC; J: TRBJ2-1; V: TRBV29-1; D: NA; size: NA
CDR3: CASSLVQGVEEKLFF; DNA: TGTGCCAGCAGCTTGGTTCAGGGGGTGGAGGAAAAACTGTTTTTT; J: TRBJ1-4; V: TRBV11-2; D: TRBD1; size: NA
CDR3: CASSRTGRDEKLFF; DNA: TGTGCCAGCAGCCGGACAGGGAGGGATGAAAAACTGTTTTTT; J: TRBJ1-4; V: TRBV7-2; D: TRBD1; size: NA
CDR3: CASSLGQLSGNTIYF; DNA: TGTGCCAGCAGCTTGGGACAGCTTTCTGGAAACACCATATATTTT; J: TRBJ1-3; V: TRBV5-8; D: NA; size: NA
CDR3: CASSVLPGAGANVLTF; DNA: TGTGCCAGCAGTGTCCTCCCAGGGGCTGGGGCCAACGTCCTGACTTTC; J: TRBJ2-6; V: TRBV6-4; D: NA; size: few
CDR3: CASSVGGGYNEQFF; DNA: TGTGCCAGCAGTGTGGGGGGAGGGTACAATGAGCAGTTCTTC; J: TRBJ2-1; V: TRBV2; D: TRBD2; size: once